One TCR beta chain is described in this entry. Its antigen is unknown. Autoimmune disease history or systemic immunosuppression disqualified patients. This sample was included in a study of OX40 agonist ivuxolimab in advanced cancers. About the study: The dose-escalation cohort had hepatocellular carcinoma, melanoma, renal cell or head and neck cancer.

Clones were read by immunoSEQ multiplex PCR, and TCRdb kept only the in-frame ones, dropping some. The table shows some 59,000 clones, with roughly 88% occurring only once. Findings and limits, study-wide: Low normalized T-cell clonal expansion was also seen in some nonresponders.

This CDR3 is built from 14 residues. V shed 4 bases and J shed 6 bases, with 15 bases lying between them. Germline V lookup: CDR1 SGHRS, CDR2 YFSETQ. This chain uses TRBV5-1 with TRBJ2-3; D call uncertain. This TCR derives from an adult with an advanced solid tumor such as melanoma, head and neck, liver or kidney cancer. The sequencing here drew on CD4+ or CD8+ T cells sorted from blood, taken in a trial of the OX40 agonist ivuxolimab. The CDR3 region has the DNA TGCGCCAGCAGCACTGACTCCCTCCGTGATACGCAGTATTTT. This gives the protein CASSTDSLRDTQYF.